This is a list of T cell receptor beta chains from one sample in a study of vaccination and CD4 T cells after COVID-19. TCRdb itself ran the PCR reads through MiXCR, one entry per CDR3 protein. Of around 6,400 distinct CDR3 sequences in the sample, about 76% were seen once. Antigen specificity for these receptors is unknown. The sample taken for sequencing was CD4+ T cells from blood, cultured in vitro. Receptors were obtained from a human donor who had recovered from COVID-19. The conserved cysteine and the conserved F or W are not part of the CDR3 here. Clone size is stated in some rows and not others, as once, few, many or a class when expanded.

few,TRBV6-2/TRBV6-3,ASRSTSGGEY
-,TRBV10-3,AISPGGETEAF
-,TRBV20-1,SARPWGGGFPEAF
once,TRBV20-1,SARASGETQY
-,TRBV20-1,SARDHGQGGLDGYT
-,TRBV19,ASSLRTGLTNTEAF
-,TRBV6-1,AGGLAGGARETQY
-,TRBV5-1,ASSQLDRGDEQY
-,TRBV4-1,ASSFGRLAAYEQY
few,TRBV6-4,ASRFSTTGELF
-,TRBV6-5,ASSYSSGSSYNSPLH
-,TRBV7-9,ASSLVAVSYEQY
few,TRBV6-1,ASSLAGAYEQY
few,TRBV6-2/TRBV6-3,ASTGTGNYGYT
-,TRBV27,VSEYSNQPQH
-,TRBV11-2,ASSSPLGTSGSRTGELF
few,TRBV20-1,SARDVNGEIGTQY
-,TRBV11-2,ASSAGTGLKLF
-,TRBV19,ASSMWEGRGEQF
-,TRBV1,TSSQGSSGAHQETQY